The clone carrying this T cell receptor beta chain was picked up a small number of times. Its antigen is currently unknown. These data belong to a study of T-cell reconstitution after alpha-beta-depleted transplantation in children. Whole-study findings and limits: Reports say that about two months after transplant, the alpha-beta T cells came out of several hundred graft clones that had expanded.

Library preparation (for TCRbeta) was performed with unique molecular identifiers. TCRdb re-derived calls from the PCR reads in MiXCR, one entry per CDR3 protein. The sample has approximately 220,000 distinct CDR3 sequences; approximately 17% are singletons. The J segment lost 8 bases and the V segment lost 6 bases, leaving 10 bases of the junction unmatched. The CDR3 loop spans 15 amino acids. Germline CDR1 MNHEY, CDR2 SMNVEV (reference sequence). This sequence joins TRBV27 and TRBJ2-2, with 9 bases aligning to TRBD1. The clonotype was recovered from a male patient aged 2 to 9 who had a stem cell transplant for acute lymphoblastic leukemia, so the T cells may come from the graft donor. The sequenced sample was PBMCs, mostly from graft donor cells, obtained 360 days after TCRalphabeta/CD19-depleted stem cell transplant. The CDR3 bases are TGTGCCAGCAGCCGAATACAGGGGGCGATAGGGGAGCTGTTTTTT. Its translation is CASSRIQGAIGELFF.